The 29 T cell receptor beta chains reported below all come from one sample, sequenced in a study of beta chain features in type 1 diabetes. Isolated RNA was reverse transcribed in full, so expressed TCRB transcripts were sequenced. TCRdb's table, derived via immunoSEQ multiplex PCR, lists solely in-frame clones and lacks some. The sample consists of a few hundred thousand clones, 27% of them appearing once. Input material: central memory CD4+ T cells from blood. These receptors all stem from a man between 25 and 39 years old in good health.

The chain is built from TRBV7-9 and TRBJ1-2; D gene uncertain. Germline V gives CDR1 SEHNR, CDR2 FQNEAQ (reference sequence). The germline V and J ends were trimmed by 4 bases and 4 bases, with 7 bases remaining between them. The length of the CDR3 is 12 residues. This CDR3 reads CASSSSSYGYTF. In DNA, the CDR3 is TGTGCCAGCAGCTCGAGCTCCTATGGCTACACCTTC.

V is TRBV30 and J is TRBJ2-6; D is unclear. Between the trimmed V and J ends, which lost 8 bases and 4 bases, there was a span of 9 bases. The V gene's germline CDR1 is GTSNPN and CDR2 SVGIG (reference sequence). This CDR3 spans 12 amino acids. As DNA, the CDR3 is TGTGCCAGCACCCCCGGGGCCAACGTCCTGACTTTC. Amino acid sequence: CASTPGANVLTF.

This chain connects TRBV10-3 to TRBJ2-3; TRBD2 matches 11 bases. The CDR3 extends over 14 amino acids. The trim removed 10 bases at V and 3 bases at J, leaving 6 bases unmatched. Looked up from germline, CDR1 is ENHRY and CDR2 is SYGVKD. CDR3 in amino acids: CATLAGGATDTQYF. CDR3 DNA sequence: TGTGCCACCCTAGCGGGGGGTGCGACAGATACGCAGTATTTT.

The rearrangement joins TRBV19 to TRBJ2-3; 7 bases agree with TRBD2. Germline V gene data show CDR1 as LNHDA and CDR2 as SQIVND (reference sequence). This CDR3 contains 14 residues. The V and J ends lost 8 bases and 3 bases, in that order; junction bases with no gene match: 8. The CDR3 here is CASSNGRETDTQYF. The DNA of the CDR3 is TGTGCCAGTTCGAATGGGCGGGAGACAGATACGCAGTATTTT.

The V gene is TRBV30, the J gene TRBJ2-1; possible D gene TRBD2, 7 bases. The CDR3 is 16 residues long. Germline loops: CDR1 GTSNPN, CDR2 SVGIG (reference sequence). Deletions cut 3 bases from V and 1 base from J, with 16 bases between. Here the CDR3 DNA reads TGTGCCTGGAGAATAGTCGGGGGGCCGTCCTACAATGAGCAGTTCTTC. It yields the protein CAWRIVGGPSYNEQFF.

The chain has TRBV4-3 and TRBJ2-1; TRBD2 is a possible D gene (6 bases). Germline CDR1 and CDR2: LGHNA and YSLEER. V lost 4 bases, J lost 9 bases, and 19 bases lay in between. This CDR3 is 15 amino acids long. CDR3 sequence reads: CASSRRLGFESEQFF. CDR3 in DNA: TGCGCCAGCAGCCGCCGACTAGGGTTTGAGAGTGAGCAGTTCTTC.

The J gene is TRBJ2-7, the V gene TRBV7-2; no reliable D call. The germline CDR1 and CDR2 sequences are SGHTA and FQGNSA. This CDR3 region has 12 residues. V lost 4 bases, J lost 4 bases, and 8 bases lay in between. This chain's CDR3 is CASSSHGYEQYF. In DNA, the CDR3 is TGTGCCAGCAGCTCCCACGGATACGAGCAGTACTTC.

About this clone itself: The junction shows a germline mismatch at one end, possibly a read error. V and J are TRBV29-1 and TRBJ2-7; TRBD1 matches at 11 bases. CDR3 length: 16 amino acids. The germline V gene encodes CDR1 SQVTM and CDR2 ANQGSEA. CDR3 region: CSGEDMDRGRPYEQYF. CDR3 sequence (DNA): TGCAGCGGTGAAGACATGGACAGGGGGCGTCCCTACGAGCAGTACTTC.

The chain uses TRBV10-3 and TRBJ2-5; D not resolved. CDR1 ENHRY and CDR2 SYGVKD come from the germline V gene. V lost 6 bases to trimming and J lost 9 bases, with 14 bases between them. This CDR3 spans 12 amino acids. CDR3 amino acids: CAISEIDGPQYF. The CDR3 DNA reads as TGTGCCATCAGCGAGATTGACGGCCCCCAGTACTTC.

The chain has TRBV7-9 and TRBJ1-2; D is ambiguous. The CDR3 covers 14 residues. The germline CDR1 and CDR2 sequences are SEHNR and FQNEAQ (reference sequence). Trimming removed 2 bases from V and 8 bases from J, with 15 bases in between. The CDR3 coding sequence is TGTGCCAGCAGCTTAAGCGAGGGTGTCAGAGGCTACACCTTC. Its protein product is CASSLSEGVRGYTF.

V gene TRBV29-1 combines with J gene TRBJ2-7; D possibly corresponds to TRBD2 (6 bases). V was pared by 5 bases and J by 2 bases, with 16 bases between. CDR1 and CDR2 from the germline V gene are SQVTM and ANQGSEA. The CDR3 extends over 14 amino acids. This CDR3 is CSVTSGTGAYEQYF. As DNA, the CDR3 is TGCAGCGTTACGTCCGGGACGGGGGCCTACGAGCAGTACTTC.

A remark on this clone: Additional DNA sequences in this sample encode the identical CDR3. The V gene is TRBV30, the J gene TRBJ2-5; the D gene is possibly TRBD2 (7 bases). Per the germline V gene, CDR1 is GTSNPN and CDR2 is SVGIG (reference sequence). V gave up 2 bases and J gave up 5 bases, with 18 bases separating them. There are 15 residues in the CDR3. This CDR3 is CAWSPVGGLGETQYF. The CDR3 nucleotides are TGTGCCTGGAGTCCTGTGGGGGGGCTAGGGGAGACCCAGTACTTC. The full variable domain, in which reference TRBV30 and TRBJ2-5 provide the parts outside the CDR3, is SQTIHQWPATLVQPVGSPLSLECTVEGTSNPNLYWYRQAAGRGLQLLFYSVGIGQISSEVPQNLSASRPQDRQFILSSKKLLLSDSGFYLCAWSPVGGLGETQYFGPGTRLLVL.

Only a few counts were recorded for this clone. This chain uses TRBV5-1 with TRBJ1-5, with D possibly matching TRBD1 (5 bases). The CDR3 runs 14 residues. The V end was cut by 4 bases, the J end by 2 bases, with 10 bases between. Germline V lookup: CDR1 SGHRS, CDR2 YFSETQ. CDR3 DNA sequence: TGCGCCAGCAGCGAGGGGTCTGGCAATCAGCCCCAGCATTTT. It codes for CASSEGSGNQPQHF.

This clone was detected many times. This chain connects TRBV30 to TRBJ2-7; D is uncertain. Trimming cost V 2 bases and J 3 bases, with 8 bases left between them. This CDR3 spans 12 amino acids. In germline, CDR1 is GTSNPN, CDR2 SVGIG (reference sequence). In DNA form, the CDR3 reads TGTGCCTGGAGTATCCGGCTCTACGAGCAGTACTTC. Encoded protein: CAWSIRLYEQYF.

The chain has TRBV5-5 and TRBJ2-5, with D possibly being TRBD2 (5 bases). The CDR3 length is 15 residues. V lost 0 bases to trimming and J lost 9 bases, with 18 bases between them. The germline V gene has CDR1 SGHKS and CDR2 YYEKEE (reference sequence). CDR3 DNA sequence: TGTGCCAGCAGCTTGGACGGACCGCTGACCGGGGCCCAGTACTTC. Amino acids: CASSLDGPLTGAQYF.

This clone has more than one count but fewer than ten. V is TRBV7-2 and J is TRBJ2-5; 7 bases agree with TRBD2. V was pared by 5 bases and J by 5 bases, with 14 bases of the junction left unmatched. This CDR3 comprises 16 residues. CDR1 and CDR2 (germline): SGHTA, FQGNSA. CDR3 region: CASSPPGGSPGETQYF. The CDR3, as DNA: TGTGCCAGCAGCCCCCCGGGAGGCAGCCCCGGCGAGACCCAGTACTTC.

This sequence joins TRBV30 and TRBJ2-2; the match to TRBD1 covers 7 bases. Germline CDR1 GTSNPN, CDR2 SVGIG (reference sequence). J lost 5 bases, V lost 4 bases, and 4 bases had no gene match. The CDR3 runs 13 residues. The DNA of the CDR3 is TGTGCCTGGAAGACAGGGCATACCGGGGAGCTGTTTTTT. It translates to CAWKTGHTGELFF.

The V gene is TRBV29-1, the J gene TRBJ2-1, with D possibly matching TRBD1 (6 bases). The length of the CDR3 is 15 residues. V was shortened by 2 bases and J by 8 bases, with 19 bases between the two germline ends. In germline, CDR1 is SQVTM, CDR2 ANQGSEA. CDR3 coding DNA: TGCAGCGTTGAATTGGGGGCCCAAACCCCCTATGAGCAGTTCTTC. Amino acid sequence: CSVELGAQTPYEQFF.

The rearrangement uses TRBV7-2 and TRBJ2-3, with TRBD2 matching 10 bases. J gave up 3 bases and V 3 bases, and 12 bases lay outside the gene matches. This CDR3 spans 18 amino acids. The germline V gene has CDR1 SGHTA and CDR2 FQGNSA. In DNA, the CDR3 is TGTGCCAGCAGCTTCGTAGCGTCCAGCGGGAGGGGAACAGATACGCAGTATTTT. This translates into CASSFVASSGRGTDTQYF.

This clone has a handful of counts. V is TRBV27 and J is TRBJ1-5, with D perhaps TRBD1 (6 bases). The V gene's germline CDR1 is MNHEY and CDR2 SMNVEV (reference sequence). CDR3 length equals 15 residues. The V gene lost 6 bases and the J gene lost 2 bases, with 14 bases spanning the gap. The CDR3 nucleotides are TGTGCCAGCAGCGAGACCAGGGGCGGCAATCAGCCCCAGCATTTT. This gives the protein CASSETRGGNQPQHF.

The V gene is TRBV28, the J gene TRBJ2-5; tentative D call: TRBD2 (6 bases). The J call may be incorrect, as the DNA end agrees better with TRBJ2-7. Germline CDR1 and CDR2: MDHEN and SYDVKM. The CDR3 spans 14 residues. CDR3 sequence reads: CASGRTGVGYEQYF. CDR3 coding DNA: TGTGCCAGCGGCCGAACGGGAGTGGGCTACGAGCAGTACTTC.

The CDR3 here is CASSYGGGNEQFF. The CDR3, as DNA: TGTGCCAGCAGTTACGGAGGGGGCAATGAGCAGTTCTTC. The chain carries TRBV6-5 and TRBJ2-1; either TRBD1 or TRBD2 may fit D (6 bases each). There are 13 residues in the CDR3. Germline V gene sequence: CDR1 MNHEY, CDR2 SVGAGI. Trimming took off 2 bases at V and 6 bases at J, with 8 bases between the two ends.

V is TRBV7-8 and J is TRBJ1-5; D is undetermined. Between the trimmed V and J ends, which lost 1 base and 7 bases, there was a span of 14 bases. This CDR3 comprises 15 residues. Looked up from germline, CDR1 is SGHVS and CDR2 is FQNEAQ. DNA of the CDR3: TGTGCCAGCAGCTTAGATCTAGGGTACGGCCAGCCCCAGCATTTT. This translates into CASSLDLGYGQPQHF.

This clone turned up a few times. V and J are TRBV30 and TRBJ2-2, with D perhaps being TRBD1 or TRBD2 (5 bases each). Germline assignment: CDR1 GTSNPN and CDR2 SVGIG (reference sequence). This CDR3 region has 15 residues. With 1 base removed from V and 2 bases from J, the gap between germline ends came to 11 bases. The CDR3 spells CAWSGWGINTGELFF. The CDR3 DNA reads as TGTGCCTGGAGTGGGTGGGGGATTAACACCGGGGAGCTGTTTTTT.

This clone was seen at least ten times. The chain is built from TRBV7-2 and TRBJ2-5, with 8 bases matching TRBD2. V lost 5 bases, J lost 6 bases, and 14 bases stayed unmatched. The CDR3 has 16 residues. CDR1 is SGHTA and CDR2 is FQGNSA in the germline V gene. CDR3 in DNA: TGTGCCAGCAGCCACTCCGAGCGGGAGTTCGAAAAGACCCAGTACTTC. It encodes CASSHSEREFEKTQYF.

The chain employs TRBV20-1 and TRBJ2-3; D is uncertain. The CDR3 loop spans 11 amino acids. The germline gives CDR1 DFQATT, CDR2 SNEGSKA (reference sequence). The V and J ends lost 1 base and 8 bases respectively, with 7 bases between them. CDR3: CSARGLGTQYF. The CDR3 region has the DNA TGCAGTGCTAGAGGGCTCGGTACGCAGTATTTT.

This clone was detected only a few times. The CDR3 region is CAWRLAGGGTQYF. CDR3 bases: TGTGCCTGGAGACTAGCGGGAGGCGGGACCCAGTACTTC. The V gene is TRBV30, the J gene TRBJ2-5, with 12 nucleotides matching TRBD2. Trimming at V came to 3 bases and at J to 7 bases, leaving 3 bases not matched to a gene. Germline V gives CDR1 GTSNPN, CDR2 SVGIG (reference sequence). This CDR3 has 13 amino acids.

The sample holds a few counts of this clone. The genes are TRBV4-3 and TRBJ1-1; no definite D call. Trimming pared 1 base from V and 4 bases from J, leaving 7 bases between. The CDR3 covers 13 residues. Germline V gene lookup returns CDR1 LGHNA and CDR2 YSLEER. DNA for the CDR3: TGCGCCAGCAGCCAAGGGAGGAGCACTGAAGCTTTCTTT. This codes for CASSQGRSTEAFF.

The chain links TRBV30 to TRBJ1-2, with D possibly being TRBD1 (6 bases). The CDR3 loop spans 11 amino acids. Per the germline V gene, CDR1 is GTSNPN and CDR2 is SVGIG (reference sequence). Trimming took off 4 bases at V and 11 bases at J, with 14 bases between the two ends. The CDR3 coding sequence is TGTGCCTGGACGACAGGTTTTCGTTACACCTTC. Translated: CAWTTGFRYTF.